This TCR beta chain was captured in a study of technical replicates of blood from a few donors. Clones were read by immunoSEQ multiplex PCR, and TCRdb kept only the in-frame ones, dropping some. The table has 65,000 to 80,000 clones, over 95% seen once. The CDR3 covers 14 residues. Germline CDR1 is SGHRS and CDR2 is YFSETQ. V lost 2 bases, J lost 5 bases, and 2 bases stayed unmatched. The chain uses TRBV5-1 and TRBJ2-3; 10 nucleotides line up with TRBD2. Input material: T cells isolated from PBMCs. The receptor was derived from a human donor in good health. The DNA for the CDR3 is TGCGCCAGCAGCTTAGCGGGAGGGATAGATACGCAGTATTTT. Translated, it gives CASSLAGGIDTQYF.